The 27 T cell receptor beta chains presented below share a single source sample, sequenced in a study of blood T cell repertoires in COVID-19. Some clones are missing from TCRdb's copy, which holds only in-frame ones; the method was immunoSEQ multiplex PCR. The sample has 180,000 or so clones; about nine tenths are singletons. The sequencing input was peripheral blood. The receptors stem from a man in his forties with acute or convalescent COVID-19.

This clone was counted a few times. The CDR3 spells CASSRNRDNQPQHF. The CDR3 DNA sequence: TGTGCCAGCAGCCGAAACAGGGACAATCAGCCCCAGCATTTT. The V call is TRBV6-1, the J call TRBJ1-5; possible D gene TRBD1, 6 bases. V dropped 6 bases and J dropped 3 bases, with 12 bases sitting between them. The CDR3 runs 14 residues. In germline, CDR1 is MNHNS, CDR2 SASEGT.

This chain connects TRBV7-6 to TRBJ2-3, with 11 bases aligning to TRBD1. V shed 0 bases and J 4 bases; nucleotides not matched to a gene: 3. Germline V gene lookup returns CDR1 SGHVS and CDR2 FNYEAQ. The CDR3 consists of 16 residues. Written as DNA, the CDR3 is TGTGCCAGCAGCTTAGCCCCGGGACAGGGGGCAGATACGCAGTATTTT. It encodes CASSLAPGQGADTQYF.

This clone occurred once. The V gene is TRBV10-3, the J gene TRBJ2-3; 7 positions match TRBD1. Losses at the gene ends were 3 bases for V and 5 bases for J; bases not matched to a gene: 2. Per germline, CDR1 ENHRY and CDR2 SYGVKD. CDR3 length equals 13 residues. CDR3 sequence (DNA): TGTGCCATCAGTGAAAGGGGGCAAGATACGCAGTATTTT. Translation: CAISERGQDTQYF.

The chain carries TRBV27 and TRBJ2-7; a weak D match, TRBD2 (7 bases). Germline lookup yields CDR1 MNHEY and CDR2 SMNVEV (reference sequence). CDR3 length equals 16 residues. Deletions cut 6 bases from V and 7 bases from J, with 25 bases between. CDR3 bases: TGTGCCAGCAGCCCGAGGGGGGGCCTTGGGGCGCGGGAGCAGTACTTC. As protein: CASSPRGGLGAREQYF.

This clone was seen more than once but under ten times. Other DNA sequences in this sample translate to the same CDR3. The chain links TRBV29-1 to TRBJ1-5, with D perhaps matching TRBD1 (5 bases). CDR3 length: 10 residues. CDR1 and CDR2 from the germline V gene are SQVTM and ANQGSEA. V was pared by 6 bases and J by 5 bases, with 5 bases between. The CDR3 sequence: CSVGDQPQHF. The CDR3 coding sequence is TGCAGCGTAGGGGATCAGCCCCAGCATTTT.

V and J are TRBV9 and TRBJ1-2; D gene uncertain. The CDR3 is 13 amino acids. Looked up from germline, CDR1 is SGDLS and CDR2 is YYNGEE. Trimming removed 6 bases from V and 6 bases from J, with 15 bases in between. CDR3 loop: CASNSGGFNGYTF. For the CDR3, the DNA is TGTGCCAGCAACAGCGGAGGCTTCAATGGCTACACCTTC.

V usage is TRBV5-5 and J usage is TRBJ1-1; 9 bases line up with TRBD1. With V trimmed by 3 bases and J by 5 bases, 11 bases remained unmatched. The CDR3 extends over 16 amino acids. From germline, CDR1 is SGHKS and CDR2 YYEKEE (reference sequence). The CDR3 sequence is CASSSSPDRGRTEAFF. Written as DNA, the CDR3 is TGTGCCAGCAGCTCAAGTCCGGACAGGGGAAGGACTGAAGCTTTCTTT. The full variable domain, in which reference TRBV5-5 and TRBJ1-1 provide the parts outside the CDR3, is DAGVTQSPTHLIKTRGQQVTLRCSPISGHKSVSWYQQVLGQGPQFIFQYYEKEERGRGNFPDRFSARQFPNYSSELNVNALLLGDSALYLCASSSSPDRGRTEAFFGQGTRLTVV.

On this clone: At one of its ends the junction is not consistent with the germline gene, which may arise from a read error. The V and J genes are TRBV6-2 or TRBV6-3 and TRBJ2-3; TRBD2 might be the D (6 bases). The CDR3 totals 18 residues. The V gene's germline CDR1 is MNHEY and CDR2 SVGEGT. DNA for the CDR3: TGTACCAGCAGTTACTCGAAGGATTGGAGGGTGAGCACAGATACGCAGTATTTT. This encodes CTSSYSKDWRVSTDTQYF.

The CDR3 sequence: CATSAGTSGGSYNEQFF. As DNA, the CDR3 is TGTGCCACCAGTGCTGGGACTAGCGGGGGCTCCTACAATGAGCAGTTCTTC. The chain has TRBV24-1 and TRBJ2-1; TRBD2 agrees at 14 bases. This CDR3 is built from 17 residues. The germline gives CDR1 KGHDR, CDR2 SFDVKD. Unmatched junction bases numbered 2, after V lost 5 bases and J lost 0 bases.

This sequence joins TRBV5-1 and TRBJ2-3; tentative D call: TRBD2 (6 bases). This CDR3 has 14 residues. CDR1 and CDR2 (germline): SGHRS, YFSETQ. The V gene lost 10 bases and the J gene lost 0 bases, with 15 bases spanning the gap. The CDR3 spells CASSEGPSTDTQYF. The DNA for the CDR3 is TGCGCCTCTAGCGAGGGTCCGAGCACAGATACGCAGTATTTT.

The chain recombines TRBV7-2 with TRBJ1-1, with D maybe TRBD1 (5 bases). Germline loops: CDR1 SGHTA, CDR2 FQGNSA. This CDR3 spans 15 amino acids. V was pared by 4 bases and J by 4 bases, with 16 bases between. In nucleotides, the CDR3 is TGTGCCAGCAGCTCGGGGGGGGAAAGTGGCACTGAAGCTTTCTTT. Translated, it gives CASSSGGESGTEAFF.

The chain joins TRBV6-6 to TRBJ1-1; D possibly corresponds to TRBD1 (5 bases). V was shortened by 2 bases and J by 6 bases, with 13 bases between the two germline ends. The CDR3 sequence is 14 residues long. CDR1 and CDR2 (germline): MNHNY, SVGAGI (reference sequence). CDR3 sequence: CASSYRAGYPEAFF. CDR3 sequence (DNA): TGTGCCAGCAGTTACCGGGCAGGGTACCCTGAAGCTTTCTTT.

This chain connects TRBV3-1 (or the pseudogene TRBV3-2) to TRBJ1-1; 7 bases are shared with TRBD1. Germline lookup yields CDR1 LGHDT and CDR2 YNNKEL (reference sequence). Trimming cost V 4 bases and J 2 bases; bases outside gene matches: 7. This CDR3 region has 15 residues. CDR3 in amino acids: CASSLTGAQNTEAFF. The CDR3 DNA reads TGTGCCAGCAGCCTCACAGGGGCCCAAAACACTGAAGCTTTCTTT.

This chain connects TRBV10-3 to TRBJ2-7, with D perhaps TRBD1 (5 bases). Trimming removed 6 bases at V and 4 bases at J, with 13 bases between. CDR1 and CDR2 from the germline V gene are ENHRY and SYGVKD. CDR3 length equals 13 residues. The chain's CDR3 is CAIRGAPIYEQYF. The CDR3 DNA is TGTGCCATCAGAGGGGCCCCGATTTACGAGCAGTACTTC.

The chain joins TRBV6-2 or TRBV6-3 to TRBJ2-2; 7 bases agree with TRBD1. The CDR3 contains 14 residues. With 6 bases clipped from V and 7 bases from J, the junction kept 8 bases outside the gene matches. CDR1 is MNHEY and CDR2 is SVGEGT in the germline V gene. The CDR3 protein is CASSRDRVGGELFF. Written as DNA, the CDR3 is TGTGCCAGCAGCCGTGACAGGGTAGGCGGGGAGCTGTTTTTT.

The gene calls are TRBV6-1 and TRBJ2-5; D not resolved. Germline V lookup: CDR1 MNHNS, CDR2 SASEGT. Trimming stripped 2 bases from V and 2 bases from J, with 12 bases between. The CDR3 covers 15 residues. CDR3 in DNA: TGTGCCAGCAGTGAAAGGCAGCGAACTCAAGAGACCCAGTACTTC. Translation: CASSERQRTQETQYF.

There are many counts of this clone. This chain joins TRBV6-4 and TRBJ2-6, with no clear D. This CDR3 is 16 amino acids long. The V and J ends lost 0 bases and 0 bases respectively, with 6 bases between them. Looked up from germline, CDR1 is MRHNA and CDR2 is SNTAGT. CDR3 DNA: TGTGCCAGCAGTGACTCAATGAGCTCTGGGGCCAACGTCCTGACTTTC. Amino acid sequence: CASSDSMSSGANVLTF.

CDR3 loop: CASSSTPGQSNSPLHF. CDR3 sequence (DNA): TGTGCCAGCAGTTCTACCCCGGGACAGTCTAATTCACCCCTCCACTTT. V gene TRBV11-2 combines with J gene TRBJ1-6; 7 bases align to TRBD1. This CDR3 region has 16 residues. The V gene's germline CDR1 is SGHAT and CDR2 FQNNGV. Germline trimming cut 6 bases from V and 6 bases from J; bases unmatched to any gene: 11.

The chain carries TRBV7-9 and TRBJ1-1; a possible D gene is TRBD1 (6 bases). V was pared by 6 bases and J by 4 bases, with 15 bases between. Germline V gene lookup returns CDR1 SEHNR and CDR2 FQNEAQ (reference sequence). The CDR3 totals 14 residues. The CDR3 spells CASSSGGGGTEAFF. The CDR3 region has the DNA TGTGCCAGCAGTTCTGGGGGAGGGGGCACTGAAGCTTTCTTT.

This chain joins TRBV29-1 and TRBJ2-3, with D hard to call. V gave up 5 bases and J gave up 5 bases, with 29 bases separating them. In germline, CDR1 is SQVTM, CDR2 ANQGSEA. This CDR3 has 18 residues. The CDR3 is CSVRPAARLSVELDTQYF. The CDR3 nucleotides read TGCAGCGTTAGGCCGGCTGCTAGACTGTCCGTAGAACTAGATACGCAGTATTTT.

The chain couples TRBV10-3 to TRBJ1-2; D perhaps matches TRBD1 (5 bases). V lost 6 bases and J lost 4, with 12 bases in between. This CDR3 contains 13 residues. The germline CDR1 and CDR2 sequences are ENHRY and SYGVKD. CDR3 loop: CAIRVGQSYGYTF. The CDR3 nucleotides are TGTGCCATCAGGGTAGGACAAAGCTATGGCTACACCTTC.

This clone appeared once. The chain links TRBV7-8 to TRBJ2-7; tentatively, D is TRBD1 (5 bases). Germline V gene lookup returns CDR1 SGHVS and CDR2 FQNEAQ. This CDR3 has 15 amino acids. V was shortened by 4 bases and J by 1 base, with 14 bases between the two germline ends. The CDR3: CASSWRVGASYEQYF. In DNA form, the CDR3 reads TGTGCCAGCAGCTGGCGTGTTGGGGCTTCCTACGAGCAGTACTTC.

The chain links TRBV7-8 to TRBJ1-6; D perhaps matches TRBD1 (5 bases). V was cut by 1 base and J by 7 bases, with 14 bases left in between. CDR3 length: 16 residues. Germline V gives CDR1 SGHVS, CDR2 FQNEAQ. CDR3 sequence: CASSLVPRQTNSPLHF. In nucleotides, the CDR3 is TGTGCCAGCAGCTTAGTTCCGAGACAGACGAATTCACCCCTCCACTTT.

The V call is TRBV11-2, the J call TRBJ2-3, with 7 bases lining up with TRBD2. There are 15 residues in the CDR3. Germline loops: CDR1 SGHAT, CDR2 FQNNGV. The junction had 3 bases not matched to a gene; V was cut back by 1 base and J by 2 bases. CDR3 DNA sequence: TGTGCCAGCAGCTTAGGGGGGGGGTTCACAGATACGCAGTATTTT. Translation: CASSLGGGFTDTQYF. Using reference TRBV11-2 and TRBJ2-3 for the parts outside the CDR3, the full variable domain is EAGVAQSPRYKIIEKRQSVAFWCNPISGHATLYWYQQILGQGPKLLIQFQNNGVVDDSQLPKDRFSAERLKGVDSTLKIQPAKLEDSAVYLCASSLGGGFTDTQYFGPGTRLTVL.

The rearrangement joins TRBV5-5 to TRBJ2-5; D is undetermined. V lost 2 bases and J 7 bases, leaving 12 bases between the germline ends. CDR1 and CDR2 from the germline V gene are SGHKS and YYEKEE (reference sequence). The CDR3 loop spans 13 amino acids. This CDR3 is CASSFYDTGTQYF. The CDR3, as DNA: TGTGCCAGCAGCTTCTATGATACGGGGACCCAGTACTTC.

The V gene is TRBV3-1 (or the pseudogene TRBV3-2), the J gene TRBJ1-2, with D possibly matching TRBD1 (5 bases). Between the trimmed V and J ends, which lost 4 bases and 3 bases, there was a span of 18 bases. CDR3 length equals 16 residues. Germline V gives CDR1 LGHDT, CDR2 YNNKEL (reference sequence). The CDR3 here is CASSPRRVSGYYGYTF. As DNA, the CDR3 is TGTGCCAGCAGCCCCAGGAGGGTTTCAGGGTACTATGGCTACACCTTC.

Details on this clone: Other nucleotide sequences from this sample produce the same CDR3. CDR3 sequence (DNA): TGTGCCAGCAGCTTAAACAGGAACACTGAAGCTTTCTTT. It is translated as CASSLNRNTEAFF. The gene calls are TRBV7-2 and TRBJ1-1; D unclear. CDR3 length: 13 residues. The V and J ends lost 2 bases and 1 base respectively, with 5 bases between them. CDR1 SGHTA and CDR2 FQGNSA come from the germline V gene.